The clone carrying this T cell receptor beta chain was seen many times. The data derive from a study of T-cell reconstitution after alpha-beta-depleted transplantation in children. Germline V gene lookup returns CDR1 DFQATT and CDR2 SNEGSKA (reference sequence). The CDR3 is 14 residues long. The V end lost 1 base, the J end lost 0 bases, and 9 bases lay between the germline ends. Unique molecular identifiers were built into the TCRbeta library. MiXCR, run by TCRdb on the PCR reads, gives a single entry per CDR3 protein. The repertoire holds about 410,000 distinct CDR3 sequences, with roughly 20% as singletons.

The sequences come from PBMCs from the stem cell graft donor, collected from the stem cell graft. The rearrangement links TRBV20-1 to TRBJ1-1; D not certain. The source is a human donor who donated a stem cell graft to a child with acute myeloid leukemia. CDR3 protein: CSARGRRLNTEAFF. DNA of the CDR3: TGCAGTGCTAGAGGTCGGAGACTGAACACTGAAGCTTTCTTT.